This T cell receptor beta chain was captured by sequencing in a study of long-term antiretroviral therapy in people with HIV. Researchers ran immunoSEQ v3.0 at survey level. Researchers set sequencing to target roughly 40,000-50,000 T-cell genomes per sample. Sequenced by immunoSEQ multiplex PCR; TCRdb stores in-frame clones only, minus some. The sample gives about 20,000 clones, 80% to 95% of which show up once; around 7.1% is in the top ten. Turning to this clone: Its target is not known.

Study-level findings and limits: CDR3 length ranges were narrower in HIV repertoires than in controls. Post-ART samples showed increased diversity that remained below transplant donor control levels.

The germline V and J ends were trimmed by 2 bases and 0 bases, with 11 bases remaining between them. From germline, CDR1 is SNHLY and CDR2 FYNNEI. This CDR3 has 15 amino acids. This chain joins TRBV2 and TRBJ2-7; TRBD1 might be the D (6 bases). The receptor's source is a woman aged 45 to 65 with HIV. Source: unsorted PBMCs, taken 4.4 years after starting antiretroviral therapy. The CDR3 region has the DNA TGTGCCAGCAGTGAACAGGGGCCGCCCTCCTACGAGCAGTACTTC. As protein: CASSEQGPPSYEQYF. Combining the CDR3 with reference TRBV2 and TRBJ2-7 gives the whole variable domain EPEVTQTPSHQVTQMGQEVILRCVPISNHLYFYWYRQILGQKVEFLVSFYNNEISEKSEIFDDQFSVERPDGSNFTLKIRSTKLEDSAMYFCASSEQGPPSYEQYFGPGTRLTVT.